This TCR beta chain was captured in a study of beta chain features in type 1 diabetes. Study in general: Sorted cell examination encompassed over 90,000,000 cells across all samples. Study-wide findings and caveats: PCR might favor shorter templates, but any such skew would affect patients and controls equally. Researchers reported that naive, central memory and Treg TCRB repertoires appeared more similar in patients than in healthy donors.

CD45RO/CCR7/CD25/CD127/CD95/CD27 staining was used to isolate CD4+ naive, central memory, regulatory and stem cell-like memory cells by sorting. Comment on this clone: The antigen is unknown.

The study reverse transcribed the entire isolated RNA, so it sequenced expressed TCRB transcripts. Generated by immunoSEQ multiplex PCR, the TCRdb table keeps only in-frame clones and is missing some. This table holds under 450,000 clones, around 16% found once. Per germline, CDR1 SGHRS and CDR2 YFSETQ. V was trimmed by 6 bases and J by 0 bases, leaving 11 bases between them. The CDR3 runs to 14 residues. Sequences were obtained from naive CD4+ T cells from blood. This chain uses TRBV5-1 with TRBJ2-3; D perhaps matches TRBD1 (6 bases). This TCR derives from a woman aged 18-30 years in good health. The CDR3 protein is CASTRDKSTDTQYF. The CDR3 bases are TGCGCCAGCACCCGGGACAAAAGCACAGATACGCAGTATTTT.